Below, 20 T cell receptor beta chains from the same sample are listed, as sequenced in a study of cytomegalovirus exposure and HLA in healthy donors. The PCR employed 60 Vbeta primers together with 13 Jbeta primers. Here immunoSEQ multiplex PCR was the method, and the copy in TCRdb shows in-frame clones only, minus some. The repertoire holds over 150,000 clones, with approximately 88% as singletons. The sequencing input was PBMCs. These receptors were obtained from a boy aged 2 to 10 in good health and CMV-seronegative.

This chain joins TRBV19 and TRBJ2-1; a weak D match, TRBD1 (5 bases). Germline CDR1 is LNHDA and CDR2 is SQIVND (reference sequence). V lost 2 bases and J lost 7, with 21 bases in between. The CDR3 has 17 amino acids. The CDR3 reads CASSIILVGREGNEQFF. In nucleotides, the CDR3 is TGTGCCAGTAGTATAATTCTTGTGGGCAGGGAAGGAAATGAGCAGTTCTTC.

J is TRBJ1-1 and V is TRBV2; D is undetermined. The CDR3 loop spans 14 amino acids. Germline CDR1 and CDR2: SNHLY and FYNNEI. Trimming took 1 base from V and 1 from J, leaving 7 bases between them. The CDR3 region has the DNA TGTGCCAGCAGTGAAGACACCCGGAACACTGAAGCTTTCTTT. Translation gives CASSEDTRNTEAFF.

The V gene is TRBV6-5, the J gene TRBJ2-5, with 7 bases fitting TRBD2. The DNA end lines up better with TRBJ2-7; the J call may be wrong. CDR3 length: 15 residues. The germline gives CDR1 MNHEY, CDR2 SVGAGI. The DNA for the CDR3 is TGTGCCAGCAGCCCTGAGCGGGGTATCTCCTACGAGCAGTACTTC. As protein: CASSPERGISYEQYF.

The gene calls are TRBV10-3 and TRBJ2-7; 9 bases map to TRBD2. The CDR3 has 15 residues. Trimming at V came to 0 bases and at J to 9 bases, leaving 9 bases not matched to a gene. Germline values: CDR1 ENHRY, CDR2 SYGVKD. CDR3 sequence: CAISESLALAGRQYF. CDR3 bases: TGTGCCATCAGTGAGTCCTTAGCCCTAGCGGGAAGGCAGTACTTC.

The V gene is TRBV29-1, the J gene TRBJ2-3; 14 bases are a match to TRBD2. The CDR3 spans 18 residues. V trimming: 7 bases; J trimming: 0 bases; junction bases outside the gene matches: 12. Germline-derived CDR1 and CDR2 are SQVTM and ANQGSEA. The CDR3 bases are TGCAGCGGAACCGGGACTAGCGGGGGCGACATTAGCACAGATACGCAGTATTTT. Translated, it gives CSGTGTSGGDISTDTQYF.

This chain links TRBV13 with TRBJ2-1; 9 positions match TRBD1. The germline CDR1 and CDR2 sequences are PRHDT and FYEKMQ (reference sequence). The CDR3 runs 15 residues. V lost 2 bases to trimming and J lost 6 bases; unmatched junction nucleotides: 5. This CDR3 is CASSLLGQGPNEQFF. The CDR3 DNA is TGTGCCAGCAGCTTATTGGGACAGGGACCCAATGAGCAGTTCTTC.

This chain uses TRBV7-9 with TRBJ1-4, with 9 bases aligning to TRBD1. Germline trimming cut 4 bases from V and 3 bases from J; bases unmatched to any gene: 9. CDR3 length: 17 residues. Germline CDR1 and CDR2: SEHNR and FQNEAQ (reference sequence). The CDR3 reads CASSSETGGKSNEKLFF. CDR3 DNA: TGTGCCAGCAGCTCAGAGACAGGGGGAAAATCTAATGAAAAACTGTTTTTT.

The chain links TRBV6-1 to TRBJ1-1, with D possibly matching TRBD1 (6 bases). V lost 8 bases and J 0 bases, leaving 13 bases between the germline ends. This CDR3 spans 14 amino acids. Germline CDR1 MNHNS, CDR2 SASEGT. For the CDR3, the DNA is TGTGCCAGCCCCGAGGGGGTGGTGAACACTGAAGCTTTCTTT. Its translation: CASPEGVVNTEAFF.

The chain recombines TRBV27 with TRBJ1-2; no clear D. This CDR3 spans 14 amino acids. Looked up from germline, CDR1 is MNHEY and CDR2 is SMNVEV (reference sequence). V gave up 6 bases and J gave up 4 bases, with 15 bases separating them. The CDR3 spells CASSSEEGAYGYTF. The CDR3, as DNA: TGTGCCAGCAGCTCAGAGGAAGGCGCCTATGGCTACACCTTC.

The rearrangement uses TRBV19 and TRBJ2-3; tentative D call: TRBD2 (6 bases). Germline CDR1 and CDR2: LNHDA and SQIVND (reference sequence). This CDR3 spans 14 amino acids. V was shortened by 3 bases and J by 0 bases, with 7 bases between the two germline ends. The CDR3 spells CASSIGTSTDTQYF. The CDR3 nucleotides read TGTGCCAGTAGTATCGGGACTAGCACAGATACGCAGTATTTT. The entire variable domain, with the rest obtained from reference TRBV19 and TRBJ2-3, is as follows: DGGITQSPKYLFRKEGQNVTLSCEQNLNHDAMYWYRQDPGQGLRLIYYSQIVNDFQKGDIAEGYSVSREKKESFPLTVTSAQKNPTAFYLCASSIGTSTDTQYFGPGTRLTVL.

The V and J genes are TRBV7-9 and TRBJ2-7; 10 bases map to TRBD1. This CDR3 is 16 amino acids long. V shed 1 base, J shed 0 bases, and the junction held 3 bases outside the gene matches. Germline V gene sequence: CDR1 SEHNR, CDR2 FQNEAQ (reference sequence). The CDR3 DNA reads as TGTGCCAGCAGCTTAGGGGGGACAGGGGACTCCTACGAGCAGTACTTC. Its protein product is CASSLGGTGDSYEQYF.

The CDR3 is CASSESWRSGTDTQYF. The CDR3 DNA is TGTGCCAGCAGTGAATCATGGAGGTCCGGCACAGATACGCAGTATTTT. The chain employs TRBV25-1 and TRBJ2-3, with D tentatively TRBD2 (5 bases). Per germline, CDR1 MGHDK and CDR2 SYGVNS. V was shortened by 1 base and J by 1 base, with 12 bases between the two germline ends. The CDR3 is made up of 16 amino acids.

This chain uses TRBV25-1 with TRBJ1-6; D might be TRBD1 (5 bases). The V and J ends lost 11 bases and 6 bases respectively, with 11 bases between them. CDR1 is MGHDK, CDR2 SYGVNS, per germline. The CDR3 is 12 amino acids. The CDR3 is CAVPGCNSPLHF. The DNA for the CDR3 is TGTGCCGTGCCAGGGTGTAATTCACCCCTCCACTTT.

This clone was seen a single time. The V and J genes are TRBV25-1 and TRBJ1-1; D is unresolved. V lost 7 bases to trimming and J lost 1 base, with 10 bases between them. The length of the CDR3 is 13 residues. Germline V CDR1 and CDR2: MGHDK, SYGVNS. CDR3 nucleotide sequence: TGTGCCAGCACCGGTAGCCGGAACACTGAAGCTTTCTTT. Translating it yields CASTGSRNTEAFF.

CDR3: CASSQPPGIYGYTF. The CDR3, as DNA: TGTGCCAGCAGTCAACCGCCCGGGATCTATGGCTACACCTTC. The chain employs TRBV6-5 and TRBJ1-2; no clear D. The CDR3 has 14 amino acids. Trimming pared 5 bases from V and 4 bases from J, leaving 14 bases between. The V gene's germline CDR1 is MNHEY and CDR2 SVGAGI.

In nucleotides, the CDR3 is TGTGCCAGCTCGCCGACTAGCGGGCAGACAGATACGCAGTATTTT. This translates into CASSPTSGQTDTQYF. The chain combines TRBV18 with TRBJ2-3, with TRBD2 identical over 10 bases. Germline V gives CDR1 KGHSH, CDR2 LQKENI. J lost 3 bases, V lost 6 bases, and 6 bases had no gene match. The CDR3 extends over 15 amino acids. The whole variable domain, filled in from reference TRBV18 and TRBJ2-3, reads NAGVMQNPRHLVRRRGQEARLRCSPMKGHSHVYWYRQLPEEGLKFMVYLQKENIIDESGMPKERFSAEFPKEGPSILRIQQVVRGDSAAYFCASSPTSGQTDTQYFGPGTRLTVL.

This chain connects TRBV25-1 to TRBJ2-5, with D tentatively TRBD1 (5 bases). Between the trimmed V and J ends, which lost 2 bases and 7 bases, there was a span of 11 bases. The CDR3 length is 13 residues. Germline loops: CDR1 MGHDK, CDR2 SYGVNS. The CDR3 DNA is TGTGCCAGCAGTGAACAGGGTTACGGGACCCAGTACTTC. Translated: CASSEQGYGTQYF.

The CDR3 spells CASSPNPTGSSYEQYF. In DNA form, the CDR3 reads TGTGCCAGCAGCCCCAACCCGACAGGGTCTTCCTACGAGCAGTACTTC. The V gene is TRBV5-5, the J gene TRBJ2-7, with 7 bases that match TRBD1. The ends lost 4 bases at V and 1 base at J; junction bases unmatched: 11. Looked up from germline, CDR1 is SGHKS and CDR2 is YYEKEE (reference sequence). The CDR3 runs to 16 residues. Drawing the rest from reference TRBV5-5 and TRBJ2-7, the complete variable domain is DAGVTQSPTHLIKTRGQQVTLRCSPISGHKSVSWYQQVLGQGPQFIFQYYEKEERGRGNFPDRFSARQFPNYSSELNVNALLLGDSALYLCASSPNPTGSSYEQYFGPGTRLTVT.

This clone appeared a few times. The rearrangement joins TRBV4-1 to TRBJ2-6; 7 bases agree with TRBD2. CDR1 MGHRA and CDR2 YSYEKL come from the germline V gene. The CDR3 runs 21 residues. Unmatched junction bases numbered 14, after V lost 0 bases and J lost 0 bases. The CDR3 DNA reads TGCGCCAGCAGCCAAGATCGCCCCCGGGGGAGGGTTAACTCTGGGGCCAACGTCCTGACTTTC. Encoded protein: CASSQDRPRGRVNSGANVLTF.

J is TRBJ2-2 and V is TRBV5-5; 8 positions agree with TRBD2. Germline V lookup: CDR1 SGHKS, CDR2 YYEKEE (reference sequence). J lost 2 bases, V lost 6 bases, and 3 bases had no gene match. The CDR3 loop spans 14 amino acids. The CDR3 coding sequence is TGTGCCAGCAAGCGGGAGCTCAACACCGGGGAGCTGTTTTTT. This gives the protein CASKRELNTGELFF.